The 16 T cell receptor beta chains below come from one sample, sequenced in a study of cytomegalovirus exposure and HLA in healthy donors. Primers included in the PCR were 60 Vbeta and 13 Jbeta primers. Sequenced by immunoSEQ multiplex PCR; TCRdb stores in-frame clones only, minus some. The sample consists of more than 95,000 clones, 70% to 85% of them appearing once. Sequencing was carried out using PBMCs. The receptors were sampled from a man aged 50 to 59 in good health and CMV-seropositive.

This chain connects TRBV30 to TRBJ1-2, with D tentatively TRBD1 (5 bases). Germline CDR1 GTSNPN, CDR2 SVGIG (reference sequence). Trimming removed 0 bases at V and 7 bases at J, with 12 bases between. This CDR3 contains 13 residues. CDR3 region: CAWSVTYGGGYTF. The CDR3, as DNA: TGTGCCTGGAGTGTAACTTACGGGGGTGGCTACACCTTC.

The gene calls are TRBV4-2 and TRBJ2-4; the match to TRBD2 covers 7 bases. The junction had 11 bases not matched to a gene; V was cut back by 0 bases and J by 3 bases. Germline V gene lookup returns CDR1 LGHNA and CDR2 YNFKEQ. This CDR3 is built from 18 residues. The CDR3 loop is CASSQDLVQAGDKNIQYF. The CDR3, as DNA: TGTGCCAGCAGCCAAGATCTAGTTCAGGCGGGAGACAAAAACATTCAGTACTTC.

J is TRBJ1-2 and V is TRBV6-1; 8 nucleotides agree with TRBD1. The CDR3 runs 15 residues. V lost 1 base, J lost 5 bases, and 6 bases stayed unmatched. Per germline, CDR1 MNHNS and CDR2 SASEGT. In nucleotides, the CDR3 is TGTGCCAGCAGTGAAGGGGGGACAGGTTCTTATGGCTACACCTTC. It yields the protein CASSEGGTGSYGYTF.

This clone was counted a single time. V is TRBV5-4 and J is TRBJ1-2; possibly TRBD1 for D (6 bases). The V gene lost 3 bases and the J gene lost 7 bases, with 19 bases spanning the gap. Germline CDR1 is SGHNT and CDR2 is YYREEE (reference sequence). This CDR3 comprises 15 residues. The CDR3 here is CASSSKEGGSGGYTF. In DNA form, the CDR3 reads TGTGCCAGCAGCTCGAAGGAGGGGGGGTCGGGTGGCTACACCTTC. Based on the CDR3 plus reference TRBV5-4 and TRBJ1-2, the full variable domain is ETGVTQSPTHLIKTRGQQVTLRCSSQSGHNTVSWYQQALGQGPQFIFQYYREEENGRGNFPPRFSGLQFPNYSSELNVNALELDDSALYLCASSSKEGGSGGYTFGSGTRLTVV.

The rearrangement links TRBV29-1 to TRBJ2-7; D call uncertain. Germline values: CDR1 SQVTM, CDR2 ANQGSEA. V lost 7 bases, J lost 0 bases, and 13 bases lay in between. The CDR3 loop spans 13 amino acids. Here the CDR3 reads CSALDGFSYEQYF. The DNA of the CDR3 is TGCAGCGCTCTAGACGGTTTCTCCTACGAGCAGTACTTC.

Comments on this clone: Other DNA variants within this sample encode the same CDR3. The CDR3 sequence is CASSGDRGDGYTF. CDR3 bases: TGTGCCAGCAGTGGGGACAGGGGGGATGGCTACACCTTC. This rearrangement joins TRBV2 to TRBJ1-2; 11 bases line up with TRBD1. Germline V gene sequence: CDR1 SNHLY, CDR2 FYNNEI. The CDR3 runs to 13 residues. V trimming: 4 bases; J trimming: 6 bases; junction bases outside the gene matches: 1.

V and J are TRBV6-1 and TRBJ1-2, with 12 bases identical to TRBD1. The CDR3 totals 15 residues. The germline V gene encodes CDR1 MNHNS and CDR2 SASEGT. The V segment lost 7 bases and the J segment 8 bases; nucleotides outside the gene matches: 11. The CDR3 loop is CASIQLGTGGSGYTF. DNA of the CDR3: TGTGCCAGCATTCAGCTCGGGACAGGGGGCTCGGGCTACACCTTC.

V is TRBV10-3 and J is TRBJ1-2; D gene unclear. The CDR3 has 13 residues. Trimming removed 8 bases at V and 6 bases at J, with 16 bases between. Germline loops: CDR1 ENHRY, CDR2 SYGVKD. CDR3 nucleotide sequence: TGTGCCATCGGCCCGCCCTTTTTCAATGGCTACACCTTC. Its translation: CAIGPPFFNGYTF.

The rearrangement joins TRBV5-8 to TRBJ1-2; D is uncertain. The germline V gene has CDR1 SGHTS and CDR2 YDEGEE. The V end was cut by 4 bases, the J end by 5 bases, with 21 bases between. CDR3 size: 16 residues. CDR3 residues: CASSLGRRTTMYGYTF. CDR3 nucleotide sequence: TGTGCCAGCAGCCTTGGGCGGAGGACTACTATGTATGGCTACACCTTC.

The CDR3 loop is CASSSGTGRGYTF. The CDR3 DNA follows: TGCGCCAGCAGCTCCGGGACAGGGCGAGGCTACACCTTC. V gene TRBV5-1 combines with J gene TRBJ1-2, with TRBD1 identical over 9 bases. The CDR3 loop spans 13 amino acids. V trimming: 3 bases; J trimming: 8 bases; junction bases outside the gene matches: 5. The germline gives CDR1 SGHRS, CDR2 YFSETQ.

V and J are TRBV25-1 and TRBJ2-5; tentative D call: TRBD2 (7 bases). V gave up 5 bases and J gave up 2 bases, with 12 bases separating them. Germline CDR1 and CDR2: MGHDK and SYGVNS. This CDR3 region has 14 residues. The CDR3 here is CASSRGGAQETQYF. CDR3 bases: TGTGCCAGCAGTCGAGGGGGGGCTCAAGAGACCCAGTACTTC.

V is TRBV7-3 and J is TRBJ2-3; TRBD2 matches 9 bases. Germline V CDR1 and CDR2: SGHTA, FQGTGA. The CDR3 length is 16 residues. J gave up 1 base and V 2 bases, and 4 bases lay outside the gene matches. The chain's CDR3 is CASSLRVAGGTDTQYF. DNA for the CDR3: TGTGCCAGCAGCTTACGTGTAGCGGGGGGCACAGATACGCAGTATTTT.

This chain links TRBV5-1 with TRBJ1-1; TRBD1 aligns across 10 bases. Looked up from germline, CDR1 is SGHRS and CDR2 is YFSETQ. The CDR3 runs 19 residues. The V gene end was trimmed by 4 bases and the J gene end by 1 base; junction bases not matched to a gene: 16. The CDR3 is CASSLLPGTGEVWNTEAFF. CDR3 nucleotide sequence: TGCGCCAGCAGCCTCCTACCCGGGACAGGGGAGGTATGGAACACTGAAGCTTTCTTT. The whole variable domain, remainder taken from reference TRBV5-1 and TRBJ1-1, is KAGVTQTPRYLIKTRGQQVTLSCSPISGHRSVSWYQQTPGQGLQFLFEYFSETQRNKGNFPGRFSGRQFSNSRSEMNVSTLELGDSALYLCASSLLPGTGEVWNTEAFFGQGTRLTVV.

The chain couples TRBV4-3 to TRBJ2-4; 13 nucleotides align to TRBD2. Germline-derived CDR1 and CDR2 are LGHNA and YSLEER. The length of the CDR3 is 20 residues. V lost 4 bases and J lost 1; bases outside the gene matches: 13. The CDR3 loop is CASSPRGTGLAGVAKNIQYF. The CDR3 nucleotides are TGCGCCAGCAGCCCTCGGGGTACCGGACTAGCGGGAGTCGCCAAAAACATTCAGTACTTC.

This chain links TRBV6-1 with TRBJ2-1, with 7 bases that match TRBD2. This CDR3 comprises 15 residues. The V gene's germline CDR1 is MNHNS and CDR2 SASEGT. V was clipped by 1 base and J by 2 bases; unmatched bases: 2. The CDR3, as DNA: TGTGCCAGCAGTGAAGTGGGGGGGACCTACAATGAGCAGTTCTTC. Translated: CASSEVGGTYNEQFF.

J is TRBJ1-1 and V is TRBV6-5, with TRBD1 matching 9 bases. This CDR3 is 15 amino acids long. V shed 0 bases and J 5 bases; nucleotides not matched to a gene: 4. CDR1 is MNHEY, CDR2 SVGAGI, per germline. Here the CDR3 reads CASSYSGQGWTEAFF. CDR3 in DNA: TGTGCCAGCAGTTACTCTGGACAGGGGTGGACTGAAGCTTTCTTT.